These T cell receptor beta chains were read from a single sample in a study of blood T cell repertoires in COVID-19. Some clones are missing from TCRdb's copy, which holds only in-frame ones; the method was immunoSEQ multiplex PCR. The sample lists about 370,000 clones, roughly 86% occurring once. The sample comprised peripheral blood. These receptors all come from a woman in her 30s with COVID-19, enrolled during active disease. Each CDR3 is given with its conserved first and last residue. The order of the fields is CDR3 protein, J gene, V gene.

CASSPPGGFETQYF | TRBJ2-5 | TRBV9
CASSQATGSYEQYF | TRBJ2-7 | TRBV7-9
CASSQPSTGRYGYTF | TRBJ1-2 | TRBV4-1
CASSYSGTVSSYEQYF | TRBJ2-7 | TRBV6-2/TRBV6-3
CASSQLAGGPSGANVLTF | TRBJ2-6 | TRBV3-1/TRBV3-2
CASSFRRTGDYGYTF | TRBJ1-2 | TRBV28
CASSLNGGIYNEQFF | TRBJ2-1 | TRBV7-2
CASSAYRPLRENTEAFF | TRBJ1-1 | TRBV27
CASGRDYGSETQYF | TRBJ2-5 | TRBV12-5
CASSVRAGLSYEQYF | TRBJ2-7 | TRBV7-8
CASSLFRTSGRRGPNNEQFF | TRBJ2-1 | TRBV5-1
CASTGLVRTNEQFF | TRBJ2-1 | TRBV7-9
CASSRRSQGQPQHF | TRBJ1-5 | TRBV3-1/TRBV3-2
CASSPGTSGEETQYF | TRBJ2-5 | TRBV11-3
CASSGGPDTGELFF | TRBJ2-2 | TRBV6-5
CSVEKGPLYEQYF | TRBJ2-7 | TRBV29-1
CASSLHSGGYEQFF | TRBJ2-1 | TRBV7-3
CATSKQQGEGGETQYF | TRBJ2-5 | TRBV15
CASRLLQETQYF | TRBJ2-5 | TRBV2
CASSARGQPQHF | TRBJ1-5 | TRBV7-2
CASGLANSYEQYF | TRBJ2-7 | TRBV13
CASSPGTGITDTQYF | TRBJ2-3 | TRBV18
CASSLPTTGQYEQYF | TRBJ2-7 | TRBV5-6
CASSTRDRGDEQYF | TRBJ2-7 | TRBV5-1
CASSQDHGAGQPQHF | TRBJ1-5 | TRBV4-3
CASSPARGPGISPLHF | TRBJ1-6 | TRBV28
CASNDRANYGYTF | TRBJ1-2 | TRBV19
CASAAETSGRRGEQFF | TRBJ2-1 | TRBV4-1
CSVEVGGDQPQHF | TRBJ1-5 | TRBV29-1
CASSRTTNSYEQYF | TRBJ2-7 | TRBV5-1
CATSSLLAGGNTDTQYF | TRBJ2-3 | TRBV15
CASSQSTSEYTDTQYF | TRBJ2-3 | TRBV4-3
CASTAEGGGQETQYF | TRBJ2-5 | TRBV2
CASSYSKEDYGYTF | TRBJ1-2 | TRBV6-5
CASSLAIAGENNEQFF | TRBJ2-1 | TRBV5-1
CASSPNRLAEKGDTQYF | TRBJ2-3 | TRBV7-8
CASSWGAGDTEAFF | TRBJ1-1 | TRBV5-1
CASSRYGLAGGSGETQYF | TRBJ2-5 | TRBV27
CASSSGIGFHEQYF | TRBJ2-7 | TRBV7-9
CASSIETGGMAEAFF | TRBJ1-1 | TRBV5-1
CASSVGQGTYEQYF | TRBJ2-7 | TRBV9
CASSPGGANTGELFF | TRBJ2-2 | TRBV5-1
CASSYFGRALGETQYF | TRBJ2-5 | TRBV6-2/TRBV6-3
CASSQEGVGGESEQYF | TRBJ2-7 | TRBV4-1
CSVQGQPNTEAFF | TRBJ1-1 | TRBV29-1
CASSPDRLSYNEQFF | TRBJ2-1 | TRBV19
CASSPKLAGTDTQYF | TRBJ2-3 | TRBV18
CASSLLSGPEAFF | TRBJ1-1 | TRBV5-1
CASSRRGLANEQYF | TRBJ2-7 | TRBV11-1
CASSPDAGSTEAFF | TRBJ1-1 | TRBV7-8
CASSLYISNTEAFF | TRBJ1-1 | TRBV5-6
CASSDSGSTPDTQYF | TRBJ2-3 | TRBV6-4
CASSYSQGSGFLSYNEQFF | TRBJ2-1 | TRBV6-2/TRBV6-3